This T cell receptor beta chain was retrieved from a study of cytomegalovirus exposure and HLA in healthy donors. Study overall: The same platform was used for the 120 or so validation repertoires as for the 650 to 700 first-cohort repertoires, as reported in a later analysis.

General study points: Subsequent analysis of the 100 to 150 validation repertoires found a tendency for first-cohort TCR clusters to co-occur. It was reported that the classifier diagnosed cytomegalovirus status with high specificity and sensitivity in both the original and validation cohorts.

Unmatched junction bases numbered 5, after V lost 6 bases and J lost 6 bases. This CDR3 is 13 amino acids long. CDR1 and CDR2 from the germline V gene are SGHTA and FQGTGA. This clone was picked up one time. No antigen is known for it. Measured with immunoSEQ multiplex PCR; TCRdb has only the in-frame clones, and not every one. Altogether tens of thousands of clones are present, 94% being singletons, with the ten largest covering roughly 1.4%. This clonotype originated in a man between 18 and 35 years old in good health and CMV-seropositive. V gene TRBV7-3 combines with J gene TRBJ2-7; 10 bases fit TRBD1. Sequencing was done on a sample of PBMCs. The CDR3 here is CASSPGQGREQYF. The CDR3 nucleotides read TGTGCCAGCAGTCCGGGACAGGGGCGCGAGCAGTACTTC.